What follows are 26 T cell receptor beta chains derived from one specimen sequenced in a study of cytomegalovirus exposure and HLA in healthy donors. This PCR relied on a set of 60 Vbeta primers and 13 Jbeta primers. Profiling relied on immunoSEQ multiplex PCR, and the TCRdb table lists in-frame clones only, not all of them. The table has 150,000 to 200,000 clones, roughly two thirds seen once. The sample comprised PBMCs. The receptors were gathered from a woman between 18 and 30 years old in good health and CMV-seropositive.

The gene calls are TRBV5-1 and TRBJ1-2, with D possibly being TRBD1 (5 bases). V lost 0 bases, J lost 1 base, and 7 bases lay in between. The V gene's germline CDR1 is SGHRS and CDR2 YFSETQ. The CDR3 consists of 14 residues. In DNA, the CDR3 is TGCGCCAGCAGCTTGGTGACAGTTAACTATGGCTACACCTTC. The encoded protein is CASSLVTVNYGYTF. The complete variable domain, with remaining parts taken from reference TRBV5-1 and TRBJ1-2, reads KAGVTQTPRYLIKTRGQQVTLSCSPISGHRSVSWYQQTPGQGLQFLFEYFSETQRNKGNFPGRFSGRQFSNSRSEMNVSTLELGDSALYLCASSLVTVNYGYTFGSGTRLTVV.

The CDR3 nucleotides read TGTGCCAGCGGCGGGGACAGGGGACCCAATGAGCAGTTCTTC. Translating gives CASGGDRGPNEQFF. This chain uses TRBV2 with TRBJ2-1; TRBD1 agrees at 10 bases. Per germline, CDR1 SNHLY and CDR2 FYNNEI. J lost 6 bases, V lost 8 bases, and 7 bases had no gene match. The CDR3 runs to 14 residues.

This chain joins TRBV6-4 and TRBJ1-1; 9 positions agree with TRBD1. CDR1 and CDR2 from the germline V gene are MRHNA and SNTAGT. Trimming removed 5 bases from V and 1 base from J; junction bases left unmatched: 2. The CDR3 is 14 residues long. For the CDR3, the DNA is TGTGCCAGCAGTACGGGACAGGGGAACACTGAAGCTTTCTTT. Translating it yields CASSTGQGNTEAFF.

In DNA, the CDR3 is TGTGCCAGTAGTATGGCCGGGCGGGATCAGCCCCAGCATTTT. Protein sequence: CASSMAGRDQPQHF. The chain couples TRBV19 to TRBJ1-5, with D uncertain. The ends were cut back, 3 bases at V and 5 bases at J, with 11 bases in the middle. Germline lookup yields CDR1 LNHDA and CDR2 SQIVND (reference sequence). CDR3 length: 14 amino acids.

This clone was seen more than once but under ten times. The V call is TRBV7-9, the J call TRBJ2-2, with D possibly TRBD2 on 7 matching bases. V was shortened by 2 bases and J by 4 bases, with 17 bases between the two germline ends. The CDR3 spans 17 residues. Germline CDR1 and CDR2: SEHNR and FQNEAQ (reference sequence). The CDR3 sequence is CASSLSGRGAGTGELFF. The CDR3 DNA reads TGTGCCAGCAGCTTATCTGGCCGGGGGGCGGGCACCGGGGAGCTGTTTTTT.

The rearrangement links TRBV2 to TRBJ1-6, with 7 bases aligning to TRBD1. In germline, CDR1 is SNHLY, CDR2 FYNNEI. This CDR3 is 13 amino acids long. With V trimmed by 6 bases and J by 7 bases, 3 bases remained unmatched. This CDR3 reads CASSGTVNSPLHF. The DNA of the CDR3 is TGTGCCAGCAGCGGGACAGTAAATTCACCCCTCCACTTT.

This chain joins TRBV4-3 and TRBJ2-1; TRBD1 matches 11 bases. This CDR3 contains 15 residues. CDR1 LGHNA and CDR2 YSLEER come from the germline V gene. V shed 6 bases, J shed 6 bases, and the junction held 7 bases outside the gene matches. CDR3 bases: TGCGCCAGCAGACAGGGGGACAGGGGGAGCAATGAGCAGTTCTTC. The encoded protein is CASRQGDRGSNEQFF.

V gene TRBV6-5 combines with J gene TRBJ2-3; 7 bases are shared with TRBD1. The germline CDR1 and CDR2 sequences are MNHEY and SVGAGI. The ends lost 6 bases at V and 0 bases at J; junction bases unmatched: 0. There are 13 residues in the CDR3. CDR3 sequence: CASRGGSTDTQYF. CDR3 nucleotide sequence: TGTGCCAGCAGAGGGGGCAGCACAGATACGCAGTATTTT.

The chain couples TRBV27 to TRBJ1-1; D unclear. This CDR3 is built from 14 residues. Per the germline V gene, CDR1 is MNHEY and CDR2 is SMNVEV (reference sequence). V lost 1 base and J lost 1, with 7 bases in between. The CDR3 protein is CASSLWSGNTEAFF. The DNA of the CDR3 is TGTGCCAGCAGTTTATGGTCGGGGAACACTGAAGCTTTCTTT.

This clone occurred a few times. The chain links TRBV28 to TRBJ1-5; D is possibly TRBD1 (5 bases). Germline lookup yields CDR1 MDHEN and CDR2 SYDVKM. This CDR3 contains 15 residues. Trimming removed 4 bases at V and 2 bases at J, with 12 bases between. The CDR3 is CASSSPGGGNQPQHF. The CDR3 DNA sequence: TGTGCCAGCAGTTCCCCGGGGGGGGGCAATCAGCCCCAGCATTTT.

The rearrangement joins TRBV27 to TRBJ1-2; 8 bases are shared with TRBD1. The CDR3 has 15 residues. The germline gives CDR1 MNHEY, CDR2 SMNVEV (reference sequence). The V gene end was trimmed by 6 bases and the J gene end by 4 bases; junction bases not matched to a gene: 10. CDR3 amino acids: CASRESDRETYGYTF. Here the CDR3 DNA reads TGTGCCAGCAGGGAATCGGACAGGGAGACCTATGGCTACACCTTC.

About this clone itself: Its ends do not fully match the called genes, so a read error is possible. V is TRBV7-9 and J is TRBJ1-2, with D unresolved. The germline V gene has CDR1 SEHNR and CDR2 FQNEAQ (reference sequence). This CDR3 spans 12 amino acids. For the CDR3, the DNA is TGTGCCAGCAGCTTAAGTAACTATGACTACACCTTC. Amino acids: CASSLSNYDYTF.

The chain recombines TRBV4-1 with TRBJ1-2; no definite D call. V dropped 3 bases and J dropped 10 bases, with 18 bases sitting between them. CDR3 length: 14 residues. The germline gives CDR1 MGHRA, CDR2 YSYEKL. The CDR3 reads CASSQIGLQAVYTF. CDR3 coding DNA: TGCGCCAGCAGCCAGATCGGACTCCAGGCTGTCTACACCTTC.

V is TRBV4-3 and J is TRBJ2-2; 8 bases agree with TRBD2. This CDR3 has 18 amino acids. V lost 0 bases, J lost 5 bases, and 11 bases stayed unmatched. Germline lookup yields CDR1 LGHNA and CDR2 YSLEER. The CDR3 DNA follows: TGCGCCAGCAGCCAAGAAGTGGAACCGGGACTAGAGACCGGGGAGCTGTTTTTT. Its translation: CASSQEVEPGLETGELFF.

The genes are TRBV11-3 and TRBJ1-1, with D perhaps TRBD1 (5 bases). Trimming shortened V by 3 bases and J by 5 bases, and 13 bases separated the two germline ends. Germline CDR1 SGHNT, CDR2 YENEEA. The CDR3 contains 14 residues. The DNA for the CDR3 is TGTGCCAGCAGCTTGACCTCATCAGGGACTGAAGCTTTCTTT. Translating gives CASSLTSSGTEAFF.

The table lists this clone with a few counts. The rearrangement links TRBV4-1 to TRBJ1-5; TRBD1 is a possible D gene (6 bases). Trimming removed 0 bases at V and 5 bases at J, with 14 bases between. Germline CDR1 reads MGHRA; CDR2 reads YSYEKL. There are 16 residues in the CDR3. The CDR3 region is CASSQDLWDTYQPQHF. The CDR3 DNA reads as TGCGCCAGCAGCCAAGACTTGTGGGACACTTATCAGCCCCAGCATTTT.

This chain links TRBV27 with TRBJ2-2; a weak D match, TRBD2 (5 bases). Trimming shortened V by 8 bases and J by 4 bases, and 11 bases separated the two germline ends. The CDR3 runs 13 residues. Germline V gives CDR1 MNHEY, CDR2 SMNVEV (reference sequence). CDR3 bases: TGTGCCAGCCTGGACTTAGGCACCGGGGAGCTGTTTTTT. Translation: CASLDLGTGELFF.

J is TRBJ2-7 and V is TRBV21-1; the table names TRBD2, a call not compared with the DNA. TRBV21-1 is a pseudogene segment. The CDR3 runs to 12 residues. The CDR3 DNA reads as TGTGCCATCGGACGGGGTTGCGAGGGGCAGTACTTC. Protein product: CAIGRGCEGQYF.

V and J are TRBV5-1 and TRBJ2-3, with 8 bases fitting TRBD2. After removal of 2 bases from V and 5 bases from J, the junction contained 16 bases not matched to a gene. Germline V gives CDR1 SGHRS, CDR2 YFSETQ. There are 18 residues in the CDR3. Here the CDR3 reads CASSFGGALGGGGDTQYF. In DNA, the CDR3 is TGCGCCAGCAGCTTCGGGGGGGCGTTAGGAGGAGGCGGAGATACGCAGTATTTT.

This clone showed up just a few times. This chain uses TRBV28 with TRBJ1-5; 8 positions agree with TRBD1. The CDR3 is made up of 15 amino acids. In germline, CDR1 is MDHEN, CDR2 SYDVKM. V lost 6 bases to trimming and J lost 1 base; unmatched junction nucleotides: 5. This CDR3 is CASSDRTGSNQPQHF. The CDR3 coding sequence is TGTGCCAGCAGCGATAGGACAGGGAGCAATCAGCCCCAGCATTTT.

The gene calls are TRBV9 and TRBJ2-2; no clear D. Trimming took off 5 bases at V and 7 bases at J, with 9 bases between the two ends. The CDR3 is made up of 12 amino acids. CDR1 and CDR2 from the germline V gene are SGDLS and YYNGEE. The CDR3 sequence: CASSSSVGELFF. CDR3 sequence (DNA): TGTGCCAGCAGTAGTTCGGTCGGGGAGCTGTTTTTT.

This rearrangement joins TRBV28 to TRBJ2-3; TRBD1 is a possible D gene (6 bases). The CDR3 is 17 amino acids. V was pared by 6 bases and J by 4 bases, with 23 bases between. Germline V gene sequence: CDR1 MDHEN, CDR2 SYDVKM. The CDR3 sequence is CASRPPTGPPSPDTQYF. CDR3 sequence (DNA): TGTGCCAGCAGGCCACCCACAGGGCCACCAAGCCCAGATACGCAGTATTTT.

The V gene is TRBV6-6, the J gene TRBJ1-4; D possibly corresponds to TRBD1 (5 bases). The V end was cut by 8 bases, the J end by 8 bases, with 21 bases between. CDR3 size: 15 residues. The V gene's germline CDR1 is MNHNY and CDR2 SVGAGI (reference sequence). The CDR3 loop reads CASCREGSGWEKLFF. CDR3 DNA: TGTGCCAGCTGCAGGGAGGGCTCGGGGTGGGAAAAACTGTTTTTT.

The chain joins TRBV2 to TRBJ1-1; tentative D call: TRBD1 (6 bases). There are 13 residues in the CDR3. The ends were cut back, 9 bases at V and 0 bases at J, with 11 bases in the middle. Germline V lookup: CDR1 SNHLY, CDR2 FYNNEI. Here the CDR3 reads CASKQGMNTEAFF. DNA for the CDR3: TGTGCCAGTAAACAGGGAATGAACACTGAAGCTTTCTTT.

This clone was seen a handful of times. The J gene is TRBJ2-1, the V gene TRBV11-2, with TRBD2 identical over 8 bases. Trimming took 6 bases from V and 7 from J; bases not matched to a gene: 2. This CDR3 has 12 residues. Per germline, CDR1 SGHAT and CDR2 FQNNGV. The CDR3 reads CASRTGGNEQFF. The CDR3 bases are TGTGCCAGCAGGACGGGGGGGAATGAGCAGTTCTTC. Full variable domain (missing parts from reference TRBV11-2 and TRBJ2-1): EAGVAQSPRYKIIEKRQSVAFWCNPISGHATLYWYQQILGQGPKLLIQFQNNGVVDDSQLPKDRFSAERLKGVDSTLKIQPAKLEDSAVYLCASRTGGNEQFFGPGTRLTVL.

This clone turned up a few times. The chain is built from TRBV5-1 and TRBJ2-3, with D maybe TRBD2 (6 bases). The CDR3 loop spans 13 amino acids. V gave up 3 bases and J gave up 6 bases, with 11 bases separating them. Germline CDR1 SGHRS, CDR2 YFSETQ. CDR3 sequence (DNA): TGCGCCAGCAGCTCGGCAGGGACTGATACGCAGTATTTT. It specifies CASSSAGTDTQYF.